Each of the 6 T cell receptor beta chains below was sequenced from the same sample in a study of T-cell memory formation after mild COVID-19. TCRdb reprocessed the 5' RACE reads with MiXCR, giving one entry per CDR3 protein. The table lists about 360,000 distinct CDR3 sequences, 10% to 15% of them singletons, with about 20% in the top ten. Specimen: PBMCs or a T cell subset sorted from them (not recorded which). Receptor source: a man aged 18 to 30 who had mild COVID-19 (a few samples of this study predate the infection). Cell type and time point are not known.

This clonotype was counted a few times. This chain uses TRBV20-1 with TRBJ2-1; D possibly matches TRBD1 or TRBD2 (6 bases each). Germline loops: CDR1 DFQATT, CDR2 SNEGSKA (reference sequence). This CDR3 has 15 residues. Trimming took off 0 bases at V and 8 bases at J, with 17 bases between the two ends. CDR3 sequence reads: CSARDYRGREYEQFF. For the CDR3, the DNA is TGCAGTGCTAGAGATTACCGGGGGCGGGAATATGAGCAGTTCTTC.

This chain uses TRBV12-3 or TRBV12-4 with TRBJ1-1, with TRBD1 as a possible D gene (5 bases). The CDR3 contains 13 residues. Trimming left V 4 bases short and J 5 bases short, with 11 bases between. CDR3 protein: CASSSGGWTEAFF. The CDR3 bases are TGTGCCAGCAGTTCTGGGGGGTGGACTGAAGCTTTCTTT.

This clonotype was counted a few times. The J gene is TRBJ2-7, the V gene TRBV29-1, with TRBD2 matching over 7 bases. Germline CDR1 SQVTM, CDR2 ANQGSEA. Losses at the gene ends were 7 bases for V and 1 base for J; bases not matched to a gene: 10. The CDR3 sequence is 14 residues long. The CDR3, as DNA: TGCAGCGCGGGAGGAGGGCGTGGGTCCTACGAGCAGTACTTC. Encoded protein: CSAGGGRGSYEQYF.

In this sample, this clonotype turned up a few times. This CDR3 reads CASSPYRGTGANVLTF. The CDR3 DNA is TGTGCCAGTAGTCCCTACAGGGGGACTGGGGCCAACGTCCTGACTTTC. The chain has TRBV19 and TRBJ2-6; 8 positions agree with TRBD1. The CDR3 length is 16 residues. The germline CDR1 and CDR2 sequences are LNHDA and SQIVND (reference sequence). V shed 5 bases, J shed 2 bases, and the junction held 5 bases outside the gene matches.

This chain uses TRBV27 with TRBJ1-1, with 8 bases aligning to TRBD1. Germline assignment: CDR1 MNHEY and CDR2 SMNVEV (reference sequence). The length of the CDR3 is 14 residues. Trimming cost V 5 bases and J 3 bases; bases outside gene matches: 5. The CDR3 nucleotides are TGTGCCAGCAGTACAGGGGGTATATACACTGAAGCTTTCTTT. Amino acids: CASSTGGIYTEAFF.

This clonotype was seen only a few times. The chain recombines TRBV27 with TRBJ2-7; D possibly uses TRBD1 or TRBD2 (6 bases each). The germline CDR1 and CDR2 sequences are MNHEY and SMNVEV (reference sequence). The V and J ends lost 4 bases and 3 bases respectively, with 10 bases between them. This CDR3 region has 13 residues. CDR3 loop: CASSWGANYEQYV. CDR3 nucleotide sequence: TGTGCCAGCAGTTGGGGGGCGAACTACGAGCAGTACGTC.